This TCR beta chain was sequenced in a study of PD-1 blockade in classical Hodgkin lymphoma. Findings and caveats of the study: The repertoire differences lack a defined cause, possibly disease activity or prior therapy. TCR diversity at baseline was reported to be reduced in newly diagnosed patients relative to healthy donors.

Time point: newly diagnosed, previously untreated cHL patient sample. Magnetic negative selection of thawed PBMCs was the method by which CD4+ T cells were purified. Newly diagnosed, untreated classical Hodgkin lymphoma PBMCs provided comparison. Regarding this clone: Its antigen is unidentified.

Clones were sequenced by immunoSEQ multiplex PCR, and TCRdb holds only the in-frame ones, with some missing. The sample gives 20,000 to 30,000 clones, about 90% of which show up once; about 0.55% is in the top ten. Between the trimmed V and J ends, which lost 1 base and 4 bases, there was a span of 10 bases. The CDR3 is made up of 14 amino acids. CDR1 and CDR2 from the germline V gene are SGHNT and YENEEA. Source material: CD4+ T cells from blood. The TCR comes from a human donor with classical Hodgkin lymphoma. The chain employs TRBV11-3 and TRBJ1-1, with D possibly matching TRBD1 (5 bases). The CDR3 spells CASSLGGAGTEAFF. As DNA, the CDR3 is TGTGCCAGCAGCTTAGGCGGGGCAGGCACTGAAGCTTTCTTT.